This entry lists 32 T cell receptor beta chains sequenced from one sample in a study of blood T cell repertoires in COVID-19. TCRdb keeps only in-frame clones here, not all; method: immunoSEQ multiplex PCR. The table records over 110,000 clones, more than 70% of them present only once. The source material was peripheral blood. The receptors were gathered from a human donor in a cohort sampled during active COVID-19.

This CDR3 reads CASSQIRENTEAFF. CDR3 DNA: TGTGCCAGCAGCCAAATCAGGGAAAACACTGAAGCTTTCTTT. V and J are TRBV7-9 and TRBJ1-1; TRBD1 is a possible D gene (5 bases). The CDR3 is made up of 14 amino acids. CDR1 is SEHNR, CDR2 FQNEAQ, per germline (reference sequence). V gave up 5 bases and J gave up 2 bases, with 12 bases separating them.

The genes are TRBV15 and TRBJ2-2, with 9 nucleotides matching TRBD2. With 0 bases clipped from V and 5 bases from J, the junction kept 13 bases outside the gene matches. CDR1 is LNHNV and CDR2 is YYDKDF in the germline V gene (reference sequence). The CDR3 covers 19 residues. The CDR3 nucleotides read TGTGCCACCAGCAGAGATATCCTAGCGGGACCTCGGGAGACCGGGGAGCTGTTTTTT. Residues: CATSRDILAGPRETGELFF. The full variable domain, with the rest looked up from reference TRBV15 and TRBJ2-2, is DAMVIQNPRYQVTQFGKPVTLSCSQTLNHNVMYWYQQKSSQAPKLLFHYYDKDFNNEADTPDNFQSRRPNTSFCFLDIRSPGLGDTAMYLCATSRDILAGPRETGELFFGEGSRLTVL.

V usage is TRBV10-3 and J usage is TRBJ1-2, with D possibly being TRBD1 (6 bases). Trimming stripped 6 bases from V and 2 bases from J, with 13 bases between. Per germline, CDR1 ENHRY and CDR2 SYGVKD. The CDR3 length is 14 residues. DNA of the CDR3: TGTGCCATCAGCCCTCAGGGGTTGAACTATGGCTACACCTTC. This translates into CAISPQGLNYGYTF.

The table lists this clone with a count of one. The chain recombines TRBV7-9 with TRBJ2-5; D possibly corresponds to TRBD2 (5 bases). Trimming took 5 bases from V and 9 from J, leaving 13 bases between them. From germline, CDR1 is SEHNR and CDR2 FQNEAQ (reference sequence). The CDR3 is 12 amino acids. The chain's CDR3 is CASSKRYGAQYF. The CDR3 nucleotides read TGTGCCAGCAGCAAGAGGTACGGGGCCCAGTACTTC.

V gene TRBV7-9 combines with J gene TRBJ1-2, with D maybe TRBD1 (5 bases). The CDR3 is made up of 16 amino acids. Trimming took 2 bases from V and 7 from J, leaving 20 bases between them. Germline V gene data show CDR1 as SEHNR and CDR2 as FQNEAQ (reference sequence). CDR3 sequence reads: CASSLRSLGGVGGYTF. The CDR3 DNA reads TGTGCCAGCAGCTTAAGGTCCCTCGGAGGGGTTGGTGGCTACACCTTC.

J is TRBJ2-1 and V is TRBV12-3 or TRBV12-4; D is perhaps TRBD1 (5 bases). The CDR3 is 11 residues long. The V and J ends lost 4 bases and 8 bases respectively, with 6 bases between them. The CDR3 DNA reads as TGTGCCAGCAGTTACAGGTATGAGCAGTTCTTC. Its translation is CASSYRYEQFF.

The CDR3 nucleotides read TGTGCCAGCACCAAGAACACTGAAGCTTTCTTT. This sequence encodes CASTKNTEAFF. The chain joins TRBV6-5 to TRBJ1-1; the D is unclear. The CDR3 contains 11 residues. The germline V and J ends were trimmed by 7 bases and 1 base, with 4 bases remaining between them. CDR1 is MNHEY and CDR2 is SVGAGI in the germline V gene.

J is TRBJ2-1 and V is TRBV19; 8 bases line up with TRBD2. The V gene end was trimmed by 8 bases and the J gene end by 7 bases; junction bases not matched to a gene: 4. Germline V CDR1 and CDR2: LNHDA, SQIVND (reference sequence). This CDR3 is built from 12 residues. CDR3 coding DNA: TGTGCCAGTGCCGGGACTAGAAATGAGCAGTTCTTC. Translation gives CASAGTRNEQFF.

This rearrangement joins TRBV5-6 to TRBJ2-6, with D unclear. From germline, CDR1 is SGHDT and CDR2 YYEEEE. The CDR3 covers 15 residues. Deletions cut 0 bases from V and 0 bases from J, with 4 bases between. The chain's CDR3 is CASSLDGSGANVLTF. The CDR3 DNA reads as TGTGCCAGCAGCTTGGACGGCTCTGGGGCCAACGTCCTGACTTTC.

The chain carries TRBV27 and TRBJ2-2; tentative D call: TRBD2 (6 bases). The CDR3 is made up of 14 amino acids. Trimming stripped 5 bases from V and 4 bases from J, with 11 bases between. Germline V gives CDR1 MNHEY, CDR2 SMNVEV (reference sequence). The CDR3 loop is CASSPGLTTGELFF. CDR3 coding DNA: TGTGCCAGCAGTCCCGGACTAACCACCGGGGAGCTGTTTTTT.

The chain has TRBV7-2 and TRBJ1-2, with TRBD1 as a possible D gene (6 bases). With 1 base removed from V and 5 bases from J, the gap between germline ends came to 11 bases. This CDR3 has 14 residues. CDR1 is SGHTA, CDR2 FQGNSA, per germline. CDR3 residues: CASSLGQARYGYTF. The CDR3 DNA follows: TGTGCCAGCAGCTTAGGACAGGCCCGATATGGCTACACCTTC. Full variable domain (outside the CDR3, taken from reference TRBV7-2 and TRBJ1-2): GAGVSQSPSNKVTEKGKDVELRCDPISGHTALYWYRQSLGQGLEFLIYFQGNSAPDKSGLPSDRFSAERTGGSVSTLTIQRTQQEDSAVYLCASSLGQARYGYTFGSGTRLTVV.

The chain links TRBV4-1 to TRBJ2-7, with D perhaps matching TRBD2 (6 bases). Germline V gene lookup returns CDR1 MGHRA and CDR2 YSYEKL. This CDR3 spans 14 amino acids. Trimming shortened V by 4 bases and J by 0 bases, and 10 bases separated the two germline ends. The DNA for the CDR3 is TGCGCCAGCAGCCTTCGGGACTCCTCCTACGAGCAGTACTTC. Protein: CASSLRDSSYEQYF.

This chain joins TRBV6-1 and TRBJ2-7, with 9 bases fitting TRBD1. The V gene end was trimmed by 10 bases and the J gene end by 4 bases; junction bases not matched to a gene: 11. The germline CDR1 and CDR2 sequences are MNHNS and SASEGT. The CDR3 runs 14 residues. The CDR3 reads CATQSDRGGYEQYF. The CDR3 coding sequence is TGTGCCACGCAATCGGACAGGGGTGGTTACGAGCAGTACTTC.

This rearrangement joins TRBV7-2 to TRBJ2-7, with 7 bases matching TRBD2. The V and J ends lost 2 bases and 5 bases, in that order; junction bases with no gene match: 6. CDR1 is SGHTA and CDR2 is FQGNSA in the germline V gene. CDR3 size: 14 residues. The CDR3: CASSLLWRGNEQYF. CDR3 coding DNA: TGTGCCAGCAGCTTATTGTGGCGGGGGAACGAGCAGTACTTC. Based on the CDR3 plus reference TRBV7-2 and TRBJ2-7, the full variable domain is GAGVSQSPSNKVTEKGKDVELRCDPISGHTALYWYRQSLGQGLEFLIYFQGNSAPDKSGLPSDRFSAERTGGSVSTLTIQRTQQEDSAVYLCASSLLWRGNEQYFGPGTRLTVT.

The chain joins TRBV27 to TRBJ1-6; D is unresolved. In germline, CDR1 is MNHEY, CDR2 SMNVEV (reference sequence). Trimming removed 8 bases from V and 8 bases from J, with 16 bases in between. The CDR3 sequence is 14 residues long. This CDR3 reads CASCPRGLYSPLHF. The CDR3 DNA reads TGTGCCAGCTGCCCTCGGGGTTTGTATTCACCCCTCCACTTT.

The CDR3 coding sequence is TGCAGCGTTGACAGGCCGAACACCGGGGAGCTGTTTTTT. It is translated as CSVDRPNTGELFF. The rearrangement links TRBV29-1 to TRBJ2-2; D ambiguous. The germline V gene has CDR1 SQVTM and CDR2 ANQGSEA. The CDR3 covers 13 residues. Trimming shortened V by 3 bases and J by 0 bases, and 5 bases separated the two germline ends.

This chain links TRBV19 with TRBJ2-6; a weak D match, TRBD1 (6 bases). Between the trimmed V and J ends, which lost 2 bases and 1 base, there was a span of 12 bases. Germline V gene data show CDR1 as LNHDA and CDR2 as SQIVND (reference sequence). This CDR3 region has 17 residues. The CDR3, as DNA: TGTGCCAGTAGTATACCCCCCAGGGGATCTGGGGCCAACGTCCTGACTTTC. Amino acids: CASSIPPRGSGANVLTF.

This chain joins TRBV5-8 and TRBJ2-2; 7 bases fit TRBD2. V shed 4 bases and J 6 bases; nucleotides not matched to a gene: 6. Germline loops: CDR1 SGHTS, CDR2 YDEGEE. The CDR3 contains 14 residues. The CDR3 loop is CASSMDGRSGELFF. The CDR3 nucleotides read TGTGCCAGCAGCATGGACGGGAGGTCCGGGGAGCTGTTTTTT.

The table lists this clone with a few counts. The chain recombines TRBV2 with TRBJ2-1, with TRBD2 matching 8 bases. The V segment lost 6 bases and the J segment 8 bases; nucleotides outside the gene matches: 15. Germline values: CDR1 SNHLY, CDR2 FYNNEI. The CDR3 length is 16 residues. For the CDR3, the DNA is TGTGCCAGCAGCTGGGTAGCGGGGAAAAAACAGGATGAGCAGTTCTTC. Translating gives CASSWVAGKKQDEQFF.

Here the CDR3 reads CASSYLKDTQYF. The DNA for the CDR3 is TGTGCCAGCAGTTACTTAAAAGATACGCAGTATTTT. The chain employs TRBV12-3 or TRBV12-4 and TRBJ2-3, with unresolved D. The CDR3 sequence is 12 residues long. V gave up 4 bases and J gave up 5 bases, with 7 bases separating them.

The rearrangement links TRBV3-1 (or the pseudogene TRBV3-2) to TRBJ2-6; TRBD2 agrees at 7 bases. The CDR3 spans 17 residues. Unmatched junction bases numbered 7, after V lost 4 bases and J lost 1 base. Germline lookup yields CDR1 LGHDT and CDR2 YNNKEL (reference sequence). The CDR3 bases are TGTGCCAGCAGCCCTTATGGGACTAAATCTGGGGCCAACGTCCTGACTTTC. Translation gives CASSPYGTKSGANVLTF.

V and J are TRBV18 and TRBJ1-2; D perhaps matches TRBD1 (5 bases). The CDR3 sequence is 14 residues long. CDR1 is KGHSH, CDR2 LQKENI, per germline. Trimming left V 2 bases short and J 5 bases short, with 12 bases between. The CDR3 DNA sequence: TGTGCCAGCTCACCAGTGTCAGGGAATTATGGCTACACCTTC. This codes for CASSPVSGNYGYTF.

The chain joins TRBV4-1 to TRBJ1-1; the D is unclear. Trimming removed 0 bases at V and 5 bases at J, with 10 bases between. The CDR3 is 14 residues long. Germline assignment: CDR1 MGHRA and CDR2 YSYEKL. The CDR3 here is CASSQDARGTEAFF. CDR3 nucleotide sequence: TGCGCCAGCAGCCAAGATGCCCGAGGGACTGAAGCTTTCTTT.

In its sample, this clone was seen a few times. The genes are TRBV5-4 and TRBJ1-2; D is possibly TRBD1 (5 bases). V shed 2 bases and J shed 4 bases, with 15 bases lying between them. The germline V gene has CDR1 SGHNT and CDR2 YYREEE (reference sequence). The CDR3 spans 15 residues. As DNA, the CDR3 is TGTGCCAGCAGCTTTGGCGTGTTAGGGGCCTATGGCTACACCTTC. Encoded protein: CASSFGVLGAYGYTF.

This sequence joins TRBV6-6 and TRBJ2-7, with D unclear. CDR3 length: 12 amino acids. CDR1 is MNHNY and CDR2 is SVGAGI in the germline V gene (reference sequence). The V and J ends lost 8 bases and 0 bases respectively, with 8 bases between them. The DNA for the CDR3 is TGTGCCAGCGCGGTGGGCTCCTACGAGCAGTACTTC. Residues: CASAVGSYEQYF.

V is TRBV6-5 and J is TRBJ1-1; D possibly corresponds to TRBD1 (6 bases). The CDR3 runs 12 residues. Germline V gene sequence: CDR1 MNHEY, CDR2 SVGAGI. Deletions cut 6 bases from V and 6 bases from J, with 11 bases between. The CDR3 protein is CASRRGMAEAFF. CDR3 nucleotides: TGTGCCAGCAGAAGGGGGATGGCTGAAGCTTTCTTT.

The chain couples TRBV6-5 to TRBJ1-2, with TRBD1 as a possible D gene (6 bases). CDR1 and CDR2 (germline): MNHEY, SVGAGI. The length of the CDR3 is 13 residues. V was cut by 3 bases and J by 4 bases, with 9 bases left in between. CDR3 amino acids: CASSYKGVYGYTF. The CDR3 DNA reads TGTGCCAGCAGTTATAAGGGGGTCTATGGCTACACCTTC.

This clone came up once. This chain uses TRBV4-1 with TRBJ1-1; 8 nucleotides align to TRBD1. CDR1 and CDR2 (germline): MGHRA, YSYEKL. CDR3 length equals 15 residues. The trim removed 0 bases at V and 5 bases at J, leaving 5 bases unmatched. CDR3 in DNA: TGCGCCAGCAGCCAAGACAGGGGGCGATGGACTGAAGCTTTCTTT. Translated, it gives CASSQDRGRWTEAFF.

J is TRBJ1-4 and V is TRBV5-6, with D unresolved. The V end was cut by 6 bases, the J end by 4 bases, with 13 bases between. The CDR3 runs to 14 residues. Germline-derived CDR1 and CDR2 are SGHDT and YYEEEE. The CDR3 reads CASTSPGYNEKLFF. DNA for the CDR3: TGTGCCAGCACCTCCCCGGGGTATAATGAAAAACTGTTTTTT.

The gene calls are TRBV7-2 and TRBJ1-4; a possible D gene is TRBD1 (5 bases). CDR3 length: 16 amino acids. V lost 2 bases and J lost 4, with 14 bases in between. Looked up from germline, CDR1 is SGHTA and CDR2 is FQGNSA. In nucleotides, the CDR3 is TGTGCCAGCAGCTTATTCTCCCAGGGCGGTAATGAAAAACTGTTTTTT. This encodes CASSLFSQGGNEKLFF.

The gene calls are TRBV12-2 and TRBJ1-5; the tabulated D call, TRBD1, remains unverified against the DNA. TRBV12-2 is an annotated pseudogene. The CDR3 is 20 residues long. The CDR3 here is CASRLPGTVKDRFSNQPQHF. The CDR3 DNA reads as TGTGCAAGTCGCTTACCGGGGACAGTCAAAGACCGATTTAGCAATCAGCCCCAGCATTTT.

CDR3 loop: CASSIPRGTEAFF. The CDR3 DNA reads TGTGCCAGTAGTATCCCGAGGGGGACTGAAGCTTTCTTT. The chain couples TRBV19 to TRBJ1-1; perhaps TRBD1 as D (6 bases). Trimming left V 3 bases short and J 5 bases short, with 10 bases between. The CDR3 is 13 residues long. Germline CDR1 and CDR2: LNHDA and SQIVND (reference sequence).